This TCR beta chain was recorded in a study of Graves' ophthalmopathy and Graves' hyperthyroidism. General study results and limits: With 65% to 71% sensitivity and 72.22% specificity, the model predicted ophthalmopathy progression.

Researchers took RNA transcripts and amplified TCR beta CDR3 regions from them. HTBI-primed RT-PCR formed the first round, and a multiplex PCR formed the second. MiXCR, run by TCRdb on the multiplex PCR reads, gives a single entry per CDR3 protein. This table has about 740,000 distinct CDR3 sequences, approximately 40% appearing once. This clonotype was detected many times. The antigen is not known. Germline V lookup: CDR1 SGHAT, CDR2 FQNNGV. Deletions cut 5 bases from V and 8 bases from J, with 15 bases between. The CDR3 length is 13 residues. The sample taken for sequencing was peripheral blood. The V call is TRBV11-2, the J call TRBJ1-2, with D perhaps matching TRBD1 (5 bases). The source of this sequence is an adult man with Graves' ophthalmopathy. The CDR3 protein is CASSDPLGEGYTF. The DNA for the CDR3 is TGTGCCAGCAGCGATCCTTTAGGGGAAGGCTACACCTTC.